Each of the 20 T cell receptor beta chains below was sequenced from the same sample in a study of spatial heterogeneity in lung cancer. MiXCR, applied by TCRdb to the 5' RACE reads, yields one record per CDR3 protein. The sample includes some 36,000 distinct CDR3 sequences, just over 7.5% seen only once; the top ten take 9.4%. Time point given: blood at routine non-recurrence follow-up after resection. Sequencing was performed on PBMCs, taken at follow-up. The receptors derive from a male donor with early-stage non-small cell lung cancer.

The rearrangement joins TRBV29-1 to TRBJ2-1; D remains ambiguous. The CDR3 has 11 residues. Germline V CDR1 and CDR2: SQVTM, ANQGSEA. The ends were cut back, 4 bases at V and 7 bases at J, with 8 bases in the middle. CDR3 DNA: TGCAGCGTTGGGGCGGAGAATGAGCAGTTCTTC. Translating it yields CSVGAENEQFF.

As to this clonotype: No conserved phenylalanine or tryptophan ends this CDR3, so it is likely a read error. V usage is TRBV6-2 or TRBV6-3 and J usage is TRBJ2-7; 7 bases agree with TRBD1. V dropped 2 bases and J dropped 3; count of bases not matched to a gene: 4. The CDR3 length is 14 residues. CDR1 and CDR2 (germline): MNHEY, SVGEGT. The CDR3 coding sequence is TGTGCCAGCAGTTACCCGACAGGGCACTACGAGCAGTACTCC. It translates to CASSYPTGHYEQYS.

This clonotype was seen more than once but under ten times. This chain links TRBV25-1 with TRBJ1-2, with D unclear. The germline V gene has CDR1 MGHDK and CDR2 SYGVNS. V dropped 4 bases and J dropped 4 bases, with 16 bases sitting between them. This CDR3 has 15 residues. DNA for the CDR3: TGTGCCAGCAGTGGAAACATCGGAGGGTTCTATGGCTACACCTTC. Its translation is CASSGNIGGFYGYTF.

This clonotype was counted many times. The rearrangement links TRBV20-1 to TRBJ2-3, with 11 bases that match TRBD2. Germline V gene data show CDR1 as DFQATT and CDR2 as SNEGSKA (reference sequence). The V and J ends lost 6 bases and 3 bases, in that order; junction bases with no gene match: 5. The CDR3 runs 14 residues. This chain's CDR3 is CSARSGGGTDTQYF. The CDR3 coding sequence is TGCAGTGCCCGTAGCGGGGGGGGTACAGATACGCAGTATTTT.

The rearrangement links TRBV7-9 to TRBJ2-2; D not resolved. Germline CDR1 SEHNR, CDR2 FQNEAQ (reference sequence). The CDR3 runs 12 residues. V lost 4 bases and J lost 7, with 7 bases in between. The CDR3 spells CASSSDSGELFF. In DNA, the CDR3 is TGTGCCAGCAGCTCAGATAGCGGGGAGCTGTTTTTT. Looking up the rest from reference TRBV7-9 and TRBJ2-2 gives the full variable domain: DTGVSQNPRHKITKRGQNVTFRCDPISEHNRLYWYRQTLGQGPEFLTYFQNEAQLEKSRLLSDRFSAERPKGSFSTLEIQRTEQGDSAMYLCASSSDSGELFFGEGSRLTVL.

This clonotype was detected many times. This CDR3 reads CASSSAETQYF. The DNA for the CDR3 is TGTGCCAGCAGTTCGGCGGAGACCCAGTACTTC. This chain connects TRBV6-6 to TRBJ2-5; D unresolved. Looked up from germline, CDR1 is MNHNY and CDR2 is SVGAGI (reference sequence). The V end lost 4 bases, the J end lost 5 bases, and 5 bases lay between the germline ends. The CDR3 extends over 11 amino acids.

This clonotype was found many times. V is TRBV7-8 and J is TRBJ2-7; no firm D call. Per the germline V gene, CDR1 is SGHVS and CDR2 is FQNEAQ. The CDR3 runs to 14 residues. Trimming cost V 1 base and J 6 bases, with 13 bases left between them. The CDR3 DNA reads TGTGCCAGCAGCTTAGGGGTACTACGAACCGAGCAGTACTTC. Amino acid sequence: CASSLGVLRTEQYF.

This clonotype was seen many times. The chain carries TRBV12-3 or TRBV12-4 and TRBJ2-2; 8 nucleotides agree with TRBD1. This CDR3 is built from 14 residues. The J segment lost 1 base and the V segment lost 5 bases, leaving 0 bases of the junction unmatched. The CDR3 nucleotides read TGTGCCAGCAGTGGGACAGGGAACACCGGGGAGCTGTTTTTT. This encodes CASSGTGNTGELFF.

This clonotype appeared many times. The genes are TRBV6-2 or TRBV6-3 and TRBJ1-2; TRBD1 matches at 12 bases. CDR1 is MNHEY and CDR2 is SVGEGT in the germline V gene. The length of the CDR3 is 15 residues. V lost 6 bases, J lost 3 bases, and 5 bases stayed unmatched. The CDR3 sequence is CASRAGTGGDYGYTF. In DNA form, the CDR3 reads TGTGCCAGCAGAGCCGGGACAGGGGGCGACTATGGCTACACCTTC.

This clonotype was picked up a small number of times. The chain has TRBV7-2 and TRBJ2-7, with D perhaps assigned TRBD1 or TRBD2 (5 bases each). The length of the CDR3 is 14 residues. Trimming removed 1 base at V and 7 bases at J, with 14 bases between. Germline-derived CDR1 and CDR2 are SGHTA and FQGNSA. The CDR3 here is CASSLGGPVLEQYF. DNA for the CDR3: TGTGCCAGCAGCTTAGGGGGACCCGTATTGGAGCAGTACTTC.

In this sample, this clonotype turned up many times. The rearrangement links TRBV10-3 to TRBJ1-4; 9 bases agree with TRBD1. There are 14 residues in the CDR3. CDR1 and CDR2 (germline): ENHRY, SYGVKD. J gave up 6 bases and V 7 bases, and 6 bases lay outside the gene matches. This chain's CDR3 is CAIKGQGEDEKLFF. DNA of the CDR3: TGTGCCATCAAGGGACAGGGAGAGGATGAAAAACTGTTTTTT.

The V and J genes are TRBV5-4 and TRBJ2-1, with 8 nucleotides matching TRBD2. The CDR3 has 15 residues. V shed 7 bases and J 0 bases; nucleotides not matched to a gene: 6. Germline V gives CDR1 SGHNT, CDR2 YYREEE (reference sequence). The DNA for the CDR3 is TGTGCCAGCCTCCCGGGGGGGAGCTCCTACAATGAGCAGTTCTTC. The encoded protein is CASLPGGSSYNEQFF.

CDR3 DNA: TGTGCCAGCAACGTAAACAATGAGCAGTTCTTC. Protein: CASNVNNEQFF. The rearrangement joins TRBV5-5 to TRBJ2-1; D is uncertain. Germline V lookup: CDR1 SGHKS, CDR2 YYEKEE (reference sequence). CDR3 size: 11 residues. Trimming shortened V by 6 bases and J by 5 bases, and 6 bases separated the two germline ends.

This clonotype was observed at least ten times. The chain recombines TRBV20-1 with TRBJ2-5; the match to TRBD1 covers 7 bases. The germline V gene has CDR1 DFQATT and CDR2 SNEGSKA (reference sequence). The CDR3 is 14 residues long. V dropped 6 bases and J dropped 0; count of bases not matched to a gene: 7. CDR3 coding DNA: TGCAGTGCCCCGGGACAGACGTACCAAGAGACCCAGTACTTC. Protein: CSAPGQTYQETQYF.

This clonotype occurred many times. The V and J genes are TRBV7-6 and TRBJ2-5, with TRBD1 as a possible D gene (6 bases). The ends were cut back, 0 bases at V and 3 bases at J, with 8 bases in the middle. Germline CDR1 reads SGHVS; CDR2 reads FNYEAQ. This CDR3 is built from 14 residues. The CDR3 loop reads CASSLAGAEETQYF. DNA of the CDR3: TGTGCCAGCAGCTTAGCGGGGGCTGAAGAGACCCAGTACTTC.

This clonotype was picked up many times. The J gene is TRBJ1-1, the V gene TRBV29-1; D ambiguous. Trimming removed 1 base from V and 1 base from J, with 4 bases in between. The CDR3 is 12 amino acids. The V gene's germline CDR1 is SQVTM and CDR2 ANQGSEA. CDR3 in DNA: TGCAGCGTTGAAGGCGGGAACACTGAAGCTTTCTTT. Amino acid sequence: CSVEGGNTEAFF.

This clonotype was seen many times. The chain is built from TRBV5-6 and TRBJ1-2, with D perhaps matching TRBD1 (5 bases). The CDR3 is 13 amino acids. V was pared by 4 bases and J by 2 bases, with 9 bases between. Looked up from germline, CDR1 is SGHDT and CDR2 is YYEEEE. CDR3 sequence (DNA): TGTGCCAGCAGCGGGGCAGGGAACTATGGCTACACCTTC. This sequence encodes CASSGAGNYGYTF.

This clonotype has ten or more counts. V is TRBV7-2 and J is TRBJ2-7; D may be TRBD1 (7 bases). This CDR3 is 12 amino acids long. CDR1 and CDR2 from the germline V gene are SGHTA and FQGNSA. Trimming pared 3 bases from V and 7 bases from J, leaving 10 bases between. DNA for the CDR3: TGTGCCAGCAGCTTGACAGGGAGGGAGCAGTACTTC. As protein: CASSLTGREQYF.

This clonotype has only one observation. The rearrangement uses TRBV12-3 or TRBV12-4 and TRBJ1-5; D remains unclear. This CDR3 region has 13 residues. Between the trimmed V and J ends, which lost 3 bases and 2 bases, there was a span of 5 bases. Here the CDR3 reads CASSLGRNQPQHF. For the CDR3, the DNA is TGTGCCAGCAGTTTGGGCCGCAATCAGCCCCAGCATTTT.

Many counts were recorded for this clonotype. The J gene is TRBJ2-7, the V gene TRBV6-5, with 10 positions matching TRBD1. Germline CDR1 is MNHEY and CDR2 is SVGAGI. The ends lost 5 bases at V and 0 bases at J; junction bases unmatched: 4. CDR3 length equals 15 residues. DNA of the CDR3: TGTGCCAGCAGTGCCGACAGGGGGCCCTCCTACGAGCAGTACTTC. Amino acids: CASSADRGPSYEQYF.